The 5 T cell receptor beta chains below come from one sample, sequenced in a study of control samples from healthy donors and cancer patients. The method was immunoSEQ multiplex PCR; TCRdb's version includes in-frame clones alone and lacks a portion of them. Here the sample spans about 51,000 clones, roughly 80% being singletons. Sequences were obtained from blood. All receptors come from a man in his 70s in good health.

This clone was recorded only once. The gene calls are TRBV11-2 and TRBJ2-2, with D tentatively TRBD1 or TRBD2 (5 bases each). The CDR3 is 14 amino acids. Germline V gene sequence: CDR1 SGHAT, CDR2 FQNNGV. Trimming cost V 4 bases and J 4 bases, with 10 bases left between them. The DNA for the CDR3 is TGTGCCAGCAGCTGGGGACCGACCACCGGGGAGCTGTTTTTT. Encoded protein: CASSWGPTTGELFF.

About this clone: A read error may account for a junction end that differs from germline. The genes are TRBV6-5 and TRBJ1-5; D unclear. Germline loops: CDR1 MNHEY, CDR2 SVGAGI. This CDR3 contains 15 residues. CDR3 in amino acids: CASKVNRDSDQPQHF. The CDR3 nucleotides read TGTGCCAGCAAGGTTAACAGAGATAGCGATCAGCCCCAGCATTTT.

The gene calls are TRBV2 and TRBJ2-6; D remains unclear. This CDR3 has 15 residues. Germline V gene lookup returns CDR1 SNHLY and CDR2 FYNNEI. V was trimmed by 6 bases and J by 0 bases, leaving 9 bases between them. CDR3 DNA: TGTGCCAGCAGCCCAGACCCCTCTGGGGCCAACGTCCTGACTTTC. Its translation is CASSPDPSGANVLTF.

V gene TRBV12-3 or TRBV12-4 combines with J gene TRBJ2-1; D assignment may be TRBD1 or TRBD2 (6 bases each). V was clipped by 7 bases and J by 10 bases, with 14 bases between them. This CDR3 comprises 12 residues. CDR3 region: CASNSGAREQFF. The DNA of the CDR3 is TGTGCCAGCAATTCGGGGGCCCGGGAGCAGTTCTTC.

This chain joins TRBV7-9 and TRBJ2-5, with D possibly matching TRBD2 (6 bases). Trimming shortened V by 4 bases and J by 2 bases, and 8 bases separated the two germline ends. There are 13 residues in the CDR3. CDR1 and CDR2 from the germline V gene are SEHNR and FQNEAQ (reference sequence). The CDR3 spells CASSYGGQETQYF. CDR3 nucleotides: TGTGCCAGCAGCTACGGGGGTCAAGAGACCCAGTACTTC.